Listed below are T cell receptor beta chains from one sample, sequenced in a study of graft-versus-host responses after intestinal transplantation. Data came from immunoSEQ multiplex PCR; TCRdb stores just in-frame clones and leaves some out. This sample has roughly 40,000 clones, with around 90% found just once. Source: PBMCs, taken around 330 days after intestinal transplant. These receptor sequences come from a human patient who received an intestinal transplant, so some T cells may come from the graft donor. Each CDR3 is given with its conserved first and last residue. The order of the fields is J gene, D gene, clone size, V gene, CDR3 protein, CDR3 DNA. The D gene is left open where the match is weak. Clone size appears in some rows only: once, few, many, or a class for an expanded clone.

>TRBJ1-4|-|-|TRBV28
CASRPGWEEKLFF
TGTGCCAGCAGGCCTGGGTGGGAAGAAAAACTGTTTTTT
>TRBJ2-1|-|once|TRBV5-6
CASSRRIKGYNEQFF
TGTGCCAGCAGCCGCCGAATCAAGGGGTACAATGAGCAGTTCTTC
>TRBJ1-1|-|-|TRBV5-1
CASSLVGENTEAFF
TGCGCCAGCAGCTTGGTCGGGGAGAACACTGAAGCTTTCTTT
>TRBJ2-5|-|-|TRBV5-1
CASSLPGLETQYF
TGCGCCAGCAGCTTGCCAGGGCTAGAGACCCAGTACTTC
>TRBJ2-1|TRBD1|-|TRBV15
CATSRDEGQGAYNEQFF
TGTGCCACCAGCAGAGATGAGGGACAGGGGGCCTACAATGAGCAGTTCTTC
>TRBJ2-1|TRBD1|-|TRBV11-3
CASKGSGGLGNEQFF
TGTGCCAGCAAAGGATCAGGGGGCCTCGGGAATGAGCAGTTCTTC
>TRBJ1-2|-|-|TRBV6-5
CASSYSLSLSLRGYTF
TGTGCCAGCAGTTACAGTTTATCGCTTAGTTTGCGTGGCTACACCTTC
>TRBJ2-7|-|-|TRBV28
CASSSLGGTVSYEQYF
TGTGCCAGCAGTTCATTAGGGGGGACAGTGTCCTACGAGCAGTACTTC
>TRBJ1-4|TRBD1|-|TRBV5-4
CASSQDRGGSNEKLFF
TGTGCCAGCAGCCAAGATAGAGGGGGCTCTAATGAAAAACTGTTTTTT
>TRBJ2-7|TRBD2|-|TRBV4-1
CASSQGGLAADYEQYF
TGCGCCAGCAGCCAAGGGGGACTAGCGGCCGATTACGAGCAGTACTTC
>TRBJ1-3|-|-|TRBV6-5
CASRAGGSGNTIYF
TGTGCCAGCAGGGCGGGGGGCTCTGGAAACACCATATATTTT
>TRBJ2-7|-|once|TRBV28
CASTLGGEQYF
TGTGCCAGCACCCTGGGGGGCGAGCAGTACTTC
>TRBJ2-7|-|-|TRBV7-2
CASSLFRGTYEQYF
TGTGCCAGCAGCTTATTTCGGGGAACCTACGAGCAGTACTTC
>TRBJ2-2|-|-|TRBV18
CASSPWDPTTGELFF
TGTGCCAGCTCACCATGGGACCCTACCACCGGGGAGCTGTTTTTT
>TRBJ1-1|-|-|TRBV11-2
CASSLGAGGEAFF
TGTGCCAGCAGCTTAGGTGCAGGAGGGGAAGCTTTCTTT
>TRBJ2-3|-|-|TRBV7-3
CASSSTGGLTDTQYF
TGTGCCAGCAGCTCGACCGGGGGCCTCACAGATACGCAGTATTTT
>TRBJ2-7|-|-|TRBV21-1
CASSMRGDRGVSYEQYF
TGTGCCAGCAGCATGAGGGGTGACAGGGGAGTCTCCTACGAGCAGTACTTC
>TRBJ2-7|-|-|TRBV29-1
CSVGSGGAYEQYF
TGCAGCGTTGGAAGTGGAGGGGCGTACGAGCAGTACTTC
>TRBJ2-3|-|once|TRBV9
CASSFRDQGSRDTQYF
TGTGCCAGCAGCTTCCGGGACCAGGGTTCTAGAGATACGCAGTATTTT
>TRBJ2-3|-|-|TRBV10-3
CAISESVGTTDTQYF
TGTGCCATCAGTGAGTCCGTGGGTACGACAGATACGCAGTATTTT
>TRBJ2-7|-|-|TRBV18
CASSLSPTAYEQYF
TGTGCCAGCTCACTTTCGCCGACAGCCTACGAGCAGTACTTC
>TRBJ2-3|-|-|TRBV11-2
CASSREDTQYF
TGTGCCAGCAGCCGGGAGGATACGCAGTATTTT
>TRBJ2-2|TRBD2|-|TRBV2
CASSPRGSVAGELFF
TGTGCCAGCTCCCCCCGCGGGAGTGTTGCCGGGGAGCTGTTTTTT
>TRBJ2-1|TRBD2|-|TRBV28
CASSSGLGGNEQFF
TGTGCCAGCAGTTCGGGACTAGGAGGGAATGAGCAGTTCTTC
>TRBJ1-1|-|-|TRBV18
CASSPSLDSLGAFF
TGTGCCAGCTCACCGTCCCTGGACAGCCTGGGAGCTTTCTTT
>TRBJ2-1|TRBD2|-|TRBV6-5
CASRLAVPYNEQFF
TGTGCCAGCAGGCTAGCGGTCCCCTACAATGAGCAGTTCTTC
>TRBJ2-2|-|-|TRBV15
CATSRDRERERGELFF
TGTGCCACCAGCAGAGATCGGGAAAGGGAGAGGGGGGAGCTGTTTTTT
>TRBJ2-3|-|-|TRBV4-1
CASSQGLGGGTDTQYF
TGCGCCAGCAGCCAGGGTTTAGGGGGGGGAACAGATACGCAGTATTTT
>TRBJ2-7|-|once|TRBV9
CASSVGTVSYEQYF
TGTGCCAGCAGCGTAGGGACAGTCTCCTACGAGCAGTACTTC
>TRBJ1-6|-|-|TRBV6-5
CASSYENGSPLHF
TGTGCCAGCAGTTACGAGAATGGTTCACCCCTCCACTTT
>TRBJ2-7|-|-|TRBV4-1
CASSYDRVSYEQYF
TGCGCCAGCAGCTACGACAGAGTATCCTACGAGCAGTACTTC
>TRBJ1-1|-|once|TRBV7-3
CASSSFPGAEAFF
TGTGCCAGCAGCTCCTTTCCGGGAGCTGAAGCTTTCTTT
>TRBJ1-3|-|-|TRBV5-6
CASSLVGKSSGNTIYF
TGTGCCAGCAGCTTGGTCGGCAAAAGCTCTGGAAACACCATATATTTT
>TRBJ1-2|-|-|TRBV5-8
CASSFRGYYGYTF
TGTGCCAGCAGCTTTCGGGGCTACTATGGCTACACCTTC
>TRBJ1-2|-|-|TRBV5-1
CASSSGRYGYTF
TGCGCCAGCAGCTCAGGGAGATATGGCTACACCTTC
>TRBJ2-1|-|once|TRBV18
CASSPPGASYNEQFF
TGTGCCAGCTCACCACCAGGGGCGTCCTACAATGAGCAGTTCTTC
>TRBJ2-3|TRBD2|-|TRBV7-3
CASTVPGGYTDTQYF
TGTGCCAGCACCGTTCCGGGGGGGTACACAGATACGCAGTATTTT
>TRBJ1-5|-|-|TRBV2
CASSLPSNQPQHF
TGTGCCAGCAGTCTGCCTAGCAATCAGCCCCAGCATTTT
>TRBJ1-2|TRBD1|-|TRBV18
CASSPPWDSYGYTF
TGTGCCAGCTCACCACCTTGGGACAGCTATGGCTACACCTTC